These 9 T cell receptor beta chains share one sample of origin, sequenced in a study of cytomegalovirus exposure and HLA in healthy donors (dated by TCRdb to the late 2010s). Libraries were made using the immunoSEQ multiplex PCR assay. A mixture of 60 forward primers for TCR Vbeta segments and 13 reverse primers for TCR Jbeta segments was used in the multiplex PCR. Held by TCRdb, this immuneACCESS table contains in-frame sequences only and omits some clones. Under half of the omission traces to an unresolved V gene where checked; the cause of the rest is unknown. For this sample there are more than 130,000 clones; roughly 76% appear just once. The ten top clones hold 14% of the sample. Sample: PBMCs. The receptors stem from a human donor in good health.

This clone was seen a few times. This rearrangement joins TRBV7-2 to TRBJ2-7; TRBD2 aligns across 8 bases. The CDR3 sequence is 16 residues long. In germline, CDR1 is SGHTA, CDR2 FQGNSA. V lost 1 base to trimming and J lost 3 bases; unmatched junction nucleotides: 8. CDR3 sequence reads: CASSLGELAGFYEQYF. CDR3 bases: TGTGCCAGCAGCTTAGGCGAATTAGCGGGGTTCTACGAGCAGTACTTC.

This clone was observed a handful of times. The rearrangement uses TRBV4-1 and TRBJ1-1; D is uncertain. The CDR3 spans 15 residues. With 0 bases removed from V and 4 bases from J, the gap between germline ends came to 12 bases. The V gene's germline CDR1 is MGHRA and CDR2 YSYEKL. The CDR3 bases are TGCGCCAGCAGCCAAGAAGGAGGGTTTGGCACTGAAGCTTTCTTT. Its translation is CASSQEGGFGTEAFF.

This clone was seen once. The V call is TRBV5-5, the J call TRBJ2-5; D may be TRBD2 (5 bases). V was shortened by 0 bases and J by 4 bases, with 13 bases between the two germline ends. The germline V gene has CDR1 SGHKS and CDR2 YYEKEE (reference sequence). The CDR3 is 15 amino acids. CDR3 protein: CASSLDPGLAETQYF. The CDR3 region has the DNA TGTGCCAGCAGCTTGGATCCGGGGTTGGCAGAGACCCAGTACTTC.

A note on this clone: Within the sample, other DNA sequences also encode this same CDR3. The J gene is TRBJ1-5, the V gene TRBV6-1, with D uncertain. V lost 0 bases and J lost 0, with 6 bases in between. The CDR3 contains 15 residues. CDR1 MNHNS and CDR2 SASEGT come from the germline V gene. The CDR3 reads CASSEAGDSNQPQHF. As DNA, the CDR3 is TGTGCCAGCAGTGAAGCCGGGGATAGCAATCAGCCCCAGCATTTT.

This chain uses TRBV6-6 with TRBJ1-6; 7 bases map to TRBD1. Germline V CDR1 and CDR2: MNHNY, SVGAGI (reference sequence). CDR3 size: 16 residues. V lost 5 bases to trimming and J lost 2 bases; unmatched junction nucleotides: 6. DNA for the CDR3: TGTGCCAGCAGTACAAGGACAGGCCCCTATAATTCACCCCTCCACTTT. Its protein product is CASSTRTGPYNSPLHF.

The chain recombines TRBV2 with TRBJ1-4, with TRBD1 matching 10 bases. V lost 8 bases, J lost 6 bases, and 3 bases stayed unmatched. Germline CDR1 is SNHLY and CDR2 is FYNNEI. This CDR3 has 13 amino acids. CDR3 in DNA: TGTGCCAGCGCCGGGACAGGGGATGAAAAACTGTTTTTT. Its protein product is CASAGTGDEKLFF.

There are a few counts of this clone. The chain is built from TRBV25-1 and TRBJ2-1; TRBD2 agrees at 7 bases. Looked up from germline, CDR1 is MGHDK and CDR2 is SYGVNS. The CDR3 is made up of 14 amino acids. With 4 bases clipped from V and 5 bases from J, the junction kept 5 bases outside the gene matches. In DNA, the CDR3 is TGTGCCAGCAGTGTCGCTAGCGGTAACAATGAGCAGTTCTTC. This gives the protein CASSVASGNNEQFF.

V is TRBV13 and J is TRBJ1-1; 10 bases line up with TRBD1. The CDR3 has 15 residues. Per germline, CDR1 PRHDT and CDR2 FYEKMQ (reference sequence). V was clipped by 5 bases and J by 6 bases; unmatched bases: 9. The CDR3 spells CASSPTGTGDAEAFF. In DNA, the CDR3 is TGTGCCAGCAGCCCCACCGGGACAGGGGACGCTGAAGCTTTCTTT.

This chain links TRBV13 with TRBJ2-7; D is perhaps TRBD1 (6 bases). This CDR3 has 14 residues. Germline V CDR1 and CDR2: PRHDT, FYEKMQ (reference sequence). Trimming shortened V by 6 bases and J by 2 bases, and 14 bases separated the two germline ends. The CDR3 sequence is CASSEVQGTYEQYF. CDR3 in DNA: TGTGCCAGCAGTGAGGTGCAGGGGACCTACGAGCAGTACTTC.